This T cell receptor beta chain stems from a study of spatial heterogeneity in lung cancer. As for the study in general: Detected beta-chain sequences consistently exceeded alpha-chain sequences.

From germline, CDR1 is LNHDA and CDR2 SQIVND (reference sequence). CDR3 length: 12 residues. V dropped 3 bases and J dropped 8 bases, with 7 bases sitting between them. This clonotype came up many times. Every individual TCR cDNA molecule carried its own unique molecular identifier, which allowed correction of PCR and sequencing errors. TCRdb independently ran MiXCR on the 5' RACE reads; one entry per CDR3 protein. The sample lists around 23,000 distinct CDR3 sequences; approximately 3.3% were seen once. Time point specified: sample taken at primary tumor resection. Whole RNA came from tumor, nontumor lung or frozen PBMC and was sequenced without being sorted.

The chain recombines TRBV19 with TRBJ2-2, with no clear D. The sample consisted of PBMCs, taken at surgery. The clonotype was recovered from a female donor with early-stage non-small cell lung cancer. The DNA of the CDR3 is TGTGCCAGTAGTATCCCACCGGGGGAGCTGTTTTTT. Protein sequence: CASSIPPGELFF.